A single sample gave rise to the 14 T cell receptor beta chains below, sequenced in a study of Graves' ophthalmopathy and Graves' hyperthyroidism. For repertoire sequencing, the TCR beta CDR3 regions were amplified from RNA transcripts. RT-PCR was first run with HTBI primers, then multiplex PCR in a second round. TCRdb analysed the multiplex PCR reads with MiXCR anew, one entry per CDR3 protein. The sample carries about 340,000 distinct CDR3 sequences, 17% recorded once. Material: peripheral blood. These receptors came from an adult man with Graves' ophthalmopathy.

This clonotype appeared many times. The V and J genes are TRBV6-1 and TRBJ2-2; D unclear. Germline V gene sequence: CDR1 MNHNS, CDR2 SASEGT. The V and J ends lost 1 base and 4 bases respectively, with 10 bases between them. This CDR3 region has 15 residues. CDR3 amino acids: CASSEGAFSTGELFF. The CDR3 DNA reads TGTGCCAGCAGTGAAGGGGCCTTTTCCACCGGGGAGCTGTTTTTT.

This clonotype has ten or more counts. The chain couples TRBV5-5 to TRBJ1-2; 9 nucleotides agree with TRBD1. The CDR3 runs to 16 residues. V was pared by 5 bases and J by 4 bases, with 12 bases of the junction left unmatched. Germline CDR1 and CDR2: SGHKS and YYEKEE (reference sequence). The CDR3 loop reads CASRLSWDRASYGYTF. CDR3 DNA sequence: TGTGCCAGCAGACTGTCCTGGGACAGGGCGAGCTATGGCTACACCTTC.

The sample holds a few counts of this clonotype. A single base separates this from a much larger clone, so it may be a read error. This chain connects TRBV5-1 to TRBJ2-2; D not resolved. Trimming removed 0 bases at V and 4 bases at J, with 10 bases between. Looked up from germline, CDR1 is SGHRS and CDR2 is YFSETQ. The CDR3 has 15 residues. The CDR3, as DNA: TGCGCCAGCAGCTTGGGGCGGACGTTCACCGGGGAGCTGTTTTTT. Translation gives CASSLGRTFTGELFF.

This clonotype was seen many times. This chain uses TRBV28 with TRBJ2-6, with D unclear. The ends were cut back, 6 bases at V and 0 bases at J, with 9 bases in the middle. Germline V lookup: CDR1 MDHEN, CDR2 SYDVKM. CDR3 length: 15 residues. CDR3 DNA sequence: TGTGCCAGCAGGGTGGAAAACTCTGGGGCCAACGTCCTGACTTTC. Translated: CASRVENSGANVLTF.

This clonotype was observed at least ten times. The CDR3 nucleotides read TGTGCCAGCAGCCGGGGGGGGGAGCAGTACTTC. Translating it yields CASSRGGEQYF. The chain is built from TRBV6-2 or TRBV6-3 and TRBJ2-7; 8 bases align to TRBD2. V trimming: 6 bases; J trimming: 7 bases; junction bases outside the gene matches: 2. Germline CDR1 reads MNHEY; CDR2 reads SVGEGT. The CDR3 has 11 residues.

This clonotype has ten or more counts. CDR3 nucleotide sequence: TGTGCCGTCCTGACAGGCACCGGGGAGCTGTTTTTT. Its translation: CAVLTGTGELFF. This rearrangement joins TRBV10-3 to TRBJ2-2; weak D call: TRBD1 (6 bases). Germline CDR1 is ENHRY and CDR2 is SYGVKD. The length of the CDR3 is 12 residues. The ends were cut back, 11 bases at V and 4 bases at J, with 11 bases in the middle.

In this sample, this clonotype turned up many times. The chain couples TRBV5-1 to TRBJ2-7, with 7 bases that match TRBD1. The trim removed 1 base at V and 1 base at J, leaving 11 bases unmatched. The CDR3 spans 17 residues. Germline V gene sequence: CDR1 SGHRS, CDR2 YFSETQ. CDR3 sequence: CASSLPTQGMWSYEQYF. The CDR3, as DNA: TGCGCCAGCAGCTTGCCCACACAGGGGATGTGGTCCTACGAGCAGTACTTC.

This clonotype has ten or more counts. The CDR3 is CASMRSGFNTEAFF. The CDR3 coding sequence is TGTGCCAGCATGAGATCGGGGTTCAACACTGAAGCTTTCTTT. The chain has TRBV5-5 and TRBJ1-1; D is unresolved. The CDR3 sequence is 14 residues long. From germline, CDR1 is SGHKS and CDR2 YYEKEE (reference sequence). With 6 bases removed from V and 2 bases from J, the gap between germline ends came to 14 bases.

This clonotype was picked up many times. The chain combines TRBV6-1 with TRBJ2-7, with 9 bases fitting TRBD2. The V gene's germline CDR1 is MNHNS and CDR2 SASEGT. The CDR3 runs to 13 residues. The J segment lost 9 bases and the V segment lost 5 bases, leaving 8 bases of the junction unmatched. CDR3 DNA sequence: TGTGCCAGCAGTCGAAAAGCGGGAGGTTGGCAGTACTTC. Translated, it gives CASSRKAGGWQYF.

This clonotype was recorded many times. This chain joins TRBV7-3 and TRBJ2-7; TRBD2 matches 8 bases. Germline trimming cut 0 bases from V and 5 bases from J; bases unmatched to any gene: 3. The V gene's germline CDR1 is SGHTA and CDR2 FQGTGA. The CDR3 is 14 residues long. In nucleotides, the CDR3 is TGTGCCAGCAGCTTAACAGGGCGGGAGGACGAGCAGTACTTC. Translated: CASSLTGREDEQYF.

At least ten counts were recorded for this clonotype. V gene TRBV6-5 combines with J gene TRBJ2-5; 8 bases fit TRBD1. The germline V gene encodes CDR1 MNHEY and CDR2 SVGAGI. Trimming at V came to 2 bases and at J to 7 bases, leaving 3 bases not matched to a gene. The CDR3 loop spans 13 amino acids. CDR3 bases: TGTGCCAGCAGTTACGACAGGGGAGGGACCCAGTACTTC. Amino acids: CASSYDRGGTQYF.

This clonotype was recorded at least ten times. The chain carries TRBV5-1 and TRBJ2-5, with 11 bases aligning to TRBD1. The junction had 6 bases not matched to a gene; V was cut back by 4 bases and J by 4 bases. The CDR3 extends over 15 amino acids. Germline loops: CDR1 SGHRS, CDR2 YFSETQ. CDR3 residues: CASSPRTGGGETQYF. As DNA, the CDR3 is TGCGCCAGCAGCCCGCGGACAGGGGGCGGAGAGACCCAGTACTTC.

The chain combines TRBV27 with TRBJ1-2; 7 bases are shared with TRBD1. This CDR3 contains 18 residues. Germline CDR1 reads MNHEY; CDR2 reads SMNVEV (reference sequence). With V trimmed by 3 bases and J by 0 bases, 13 bases remained unmatched. CDR3 in DNA: TGTGCCAGCAGTTTCTGGGACAGTCGACGGGGTTCTAACTATGGCTACACCTTC. This codes for CASSFWDSRRGSNYGYTF.

This clonotype was seen repeatedly, ten times or more. The gene calls are TRBV2 and TRBJ2-7; D gene ambiguous. Germline V gives CDR1 SNHLY, CDR2 FYNNEI. The CDR3 is 13 residues long. V lost 3 bases and J 0 bases, leaving 6 bases between the germline ends. Here the CDR3 reads CASSEGISYEQYF. CDR3 coding DNA: TGTGCCAGCAGTGAGGGAATCTCCTACGAGCAGTACTTC.